The 26 T cell receptor beta chains below were found in one sample sequenced in a study of cytomegalovirus exposure and HLA in healthy donors. With 60 Vbeta and 13 Jbeta primers, the PCR was carried out. Clones were read by immunoSEQ multiplex PCR, and TCRdb kept only the in-frame ones, dropping some. The sample lists approximately 86,000 clones; more than 70% were seen once. Sequencing used PBMCs. These receptors were collected from a middle-aged man in good health and CMV-seronegative.

V is TRBV7-9 and J is TRBJ1-1; D gene uncertain. CDR1 is SEHNR, CDR2 FQNEAQ, per germline (reference sequence). The CDR3 spans 13 residues. Trimming removed 3 bases at V and 5 bases at J, with 10 bases between. The CDR3 loop is CASSFIGVTEAFF. Written as DNA, the CDR3 is TGTGCCAGCAGCTTTATCGGAGTGACTGAAGCTTTCTTT. The complete variable domain, with remaining parts taken from reference TRBV7-9 and TRBJ1-1, reads DTGVSQNPRHKITKRGQNVTFRCDPISEHNRLYWYRQTLGQGPEFLTYFQNEAQLEKSRLLSDRFSAERPKGSFSTLEIQRTEQGDSAMYLCASSFIGVTEAFFGQGTRLTVV.

The chain uses TRBV19 and TRBJ2-2; TRBD1 aligns across 8 bases. V was clipped by 9 bases and J by 1 base; unmatched bases: 4. CDR1 and CDR2 (germline): LNHDA, SQIVND (reference sequence). CDR3 length equals 14 residues. In nucleotides, the CDR3 is TGTGCCAGCACCGGGACAGGGAACACCGGGGAGCTGTTTTTT. Amino acids: CASTGTGNTGELFF.

V is TRBV4-1 and J is TRBJ1-6; 7 bases line up with TRBD1. The trim removed 2 bases at V and 10 bases at J, leaving 8 bases unmatched. Germline values: CDR1 MGHRA, CDR2 YSYEKL. The CDR3 totals 15 residues. As DNA, the CDR3 is TGCGCCAGCAGCCAAAGGGGGCCCGGAGAGTCACCCCTCCACTTT. This codes for CASSQRGPGESPLHF.

The chain combines TRBV5-4 with TRBJ2-3, with 7 nucleotides matching TRBD2. The CDR3 loop spans 15 amino acids. J lost 0 bases, V lost 4 bases, and 5 bases had no gene match. CDR1 and CDR2 (germline): SGHNT, YYREEE (reference sequence). CDR3 protein: CASSPSGRSTDTQYF. In nucleotides, the CDR3 is TGTGCCAGCAGCCCTAGCGGTCGTAGCACAGATACGCAGTATTTT.

The chain combines TRBV10-3 with TRBJ2-1; 8 bases map to TRBD2. Trimming at V came to 10 bases and at J to 8 bases, leaving 13 bases not matched to a gene. The germline V gene has CDR1 ENHRY and CDR2 SYGVKD. This CDR3 comprises 14 residues. The CDR3 region has the DNA TGTGCCACCAAGAGTCGGGGGGGGCGCCATGAGCAGTTCTTC. Its protein product is CATKSRGGRHEQFF.

This clone is a singleton in its sample. This chain connects TRBV9 to TRBJ2-2, with TRBD1 matching over 8 bases. Germline V gene sequence: CDR1 SGDLS, CDR2 YYNGEE. This CDR3 comprises 15 residues. V shed 1 base, J shed 5 bases, and the junction held 4 bases outside the gene matches. The CDR3 protein is CASSVRDRGTGELFF. CDR3 DNA sequence: TGTGCCAGCAGCGTACGCGACAGGGGAACCGGGGAGCTGTTTTTT.

There are a few counts of this clone. CDR3 protein: CEGVNTEAFF. CDR3 bases: TGTGAGGGAGTGAACACTGAAGCTTTCTTT. The chain combines TRBV21-1 with TRBJ1-1. TRBV21-1 corresponds to a pseudogene. This CDR3 is built from 10 residues.

This clone has more than one count but fewer than ten. This sequence joins TRBV5-1 and TRBJ1-1, with no clear D. From germline, CDR1 is SGHRS and CDR2 YFSETQ. CDR3 length: 13 residues. Trimming stripped 1 base from V and 4 bases from J, with 8 bases between. The CDR3 reads CASSLTEGTEAFF. The CDR3 nucleotides read TGCGCCAGCAGCTTGACCGAGGGCACTGAAGCTTTCTTT.

The chain employs TRBV4-1 and TRBJ1-4; 7 positions agree with TRBD1. Germline V lookup: CDR1 MGHRA, CDR2 YSYEKL. The CDR3 has 13 amino acids. J gave up 4 bases and V 6 bases, and 2 bases lay outside the gene matches. The CDR3 is CASRRQGNEKLFF. CDR3 nucleotides: TGCGCCAGCAGGCGACAGGGTAATGAAAAACTGTTTTTT.

This rearrangement joins TRBV7-2 to TRBJ1-3; a weak D match, TRBD1 (5 bases). Germline V gene sequence: CDR1 SGHTA, CDR2 FQGNSA. V lost 6 bases, J lost 1 base, and 16 bases lay in between. The CDR3 covers 16 residues. The CDR3 DNA reads as TGTGCCAGCAGTTATCGTTTGACAGCTTCTGGAAACACCATATATTTT. Amino acid sequence: CASSYRLTASGNTIYF. The full variable domain, its missing parts supplied by reference TRBV7-2 and TRBJ1-3, is GAGVSQSPSNKVTEKGKDVELRCDPISGHTALYWYRQSLGQGLEFLIYFQGNSAPDKSGLPSDRFSAERTGGSVSTLTIQRTQQEDSAVYLCASSYRLTASGNTIYFGEGSWLTVV.

This rearrangement joins TRBV9 to TRBJ2-2; D is possibly TRBD2 (7 bases). The CDR3 sequence is 15 residues long. V lost 6 bases and J 8 bases, leaving 20 bases between the germline ends. CDR1 SGDLS and CDR2 YYNGEE come from the germline V gene. The CDR3 loop is CASNSLRGGLGELFF. The DNA for the CDR3 is TGTGCCAGCAATAGCCTGAGGGGGGGGCTTGGGGAGCTGTTTTTT.

The chain employs TRBV30 and TRBJ2-7; 9 nucleotides agree with TRBD1. The CDR3 runs 14 residues. The V segment lost 6 bases and the J segment 6 bases; nucleotides outside the gene matches: 12. Germline V gives CDR1 GTSNPN, CDR2 SVGIG (reference sequence). CDR3 in amino acids: CACKPPGQGTEQYF. The DNA of the CDR3 is TGTGCCTGCAAACCTCCGGGACAGGGAACCGAGCAGTACTTC.

The chain has TRBV7-9 and TRBJ2-7; D perhaps matches TRBD1 (6 bases). This CDR3 has 13 residues. V was cut by 5 bases and J by 4 bases, with 12 bases left in between. Germline CDR1 reads SEHNR; CDR2 reads FQNEAQ (reference sequence). The CDR3 coding sequence is TGTGCCAGCAGCGGGGACATTTTTTACGAGCAGTACTTC. Translation gives CASSGDIFYEQYF.

The chain has TRBV5-1 and TRBJ2-1, with 9 bases lining up with TRBD2. Unmatched junction bases numbered 5, after V lost 0 bases and J lost 7 bases. The CDR3 loop spans 15 amino acids. The V gene's germline CDR1 is SGHRS and CDR2 YFSETQ. CDR3 protein: CASSLVAGGRNEQFF. Written as DNA, the CDR3 is TGCGCCAGCAGCTTGGTTGCGGGGGGGCGAAATGAGCAGTTCTTC.

In its sample, this clone was seen once. The rearrangement joins TRBV10-3 to TRBJ2-7, with D perhaps TRBD1 (6 bases). The germline V gene encodes CDR1 ENHRY and CDR2 SYGVKD. The CDR3 has 16 residues. Trimming removed 1 base at V and 0 bases at J, with 13 bases between. CDR3 sequence (DNA): TGTGCCATCAGTGAGTTTTTGGGACAAAACTCCTACGAGCAGTACTTC. Its protein product is CAISEFLGQNSYEQYF.

This chain links TRBV28 with TRBJ1-4; 7 nucleotides agree with TRBD1. Germline V CDR1 and CDR2: MDHEN, SYDVKM. The CDR3 is made up of 16 amino acids. V was pared by 1 base and J by 3 bases, with 5 bases of the junction left unmatched. In DNA, the CDR3 is TGTGCCAGCAGTTTATCAAGAACAGGGGCTAATGAAAAACTGTTTTTT. It yields the protein CASSLSRTGANEKLFF.

J is TRBJ2-1 and V is TRBV7-3; TRBD1 aligns across 10 bases. V gave up 3 bases and J gave up 6 bases; unmatched junction bases: 8. This CDR3 contains 16 residues. Germline CDR1 SGHTA, CDR2 FQGTGA. Here the CDR3 reads CASSFDWTGGINEQFF. For the CDR3, the DNA is TGTGCCAGCAGCTTTGATTGGACAGGGGGGATCAATGAGCAGTTCTTC.

The chain combines TRBV4-1 with TRBJ2-2, with D possibly matching TRBD1 (6 bases). The CDR3 loop spans 14 amino acids. Germline CDR1 and CDR2: MGHRA and YSYEKL. The germline V and J ends were trimmed by 6 bases and 3 bases, with 11 bases remaining between them. The CDR3 bases are TGCGCCAGCAGGGACAGCCGGCACACCGGGGAGCTGTTTTTT. Translating gives CASRDSRHTGELFF.

The CDR3 bases are TGTGCCAGCAGCTCTAAGGGCTCGCGGACTGAGACCCAGTACTTC. Protein sequence: CASSSKGSRTETQYF. The chain carries TRBV7-6 and TRBJ2-5, with D tentatively TRBD2 (5 bases). CDR3 length equals 15 residues. CDR1 is SGHVS and CDR2 is FNYEAQ in the germline V gene. Deletions cut 4 bases from V and 5 bases from J, with 17 bases between.

V is TRBV11-3 and J is TRBJ2-3; D unclear. V lost 5 bases and J 6 bases, leaving 12 bases between the germline ends. Looked up from germline, CDR1 is SGHNT and CDR2 is YENEEA. CDR3 length: 13 amino acids. CDR3 DNA: TGTGCCAGCAGCCCCAGATCCCCGGATACGCAGTATTTT. This gives the protein CASSPRSPDTQYF. Drawing the rest from reference TRBV11-3 and TRBJ2-3, the complete variable domain is EAGVVQSPRYKIIEKKQPVAFWCNPISGHNTLYWYLQNLGQGPELLIRYENEEAVDDSQLPKDRFSAERLKGVDSTLKIQPAELGDSAVYLCASSPRSPDTQYFGPGTRLTVL.

This clone was observed a handful of times. The rearrangement joins TRBV18 to TRBJ2-7; the match to TRBD1 covers 7 bases. This CDR3 is 15 amino acids long. Per the germline V gene, CDR1 is KGHSH and CDR2 is LQKENI. Losses at the gene ends were 3 bases for V and 1 base for J; bases not matched to a gene: 6. The DNA of the CDR3 is TGTGCCAGCTCACCCCAGGGACAGAAATCCTACGAGCAGTACTTC. It encodes CASSPQGQKSYEQYF.

The J gene is TRBJ2-5, the V gene TRBV5-1; 9 bases map to TRBD1. The J call may be mistaken, given a closer DNA end match to TRBJ2-7. Germline V lookup: CDR1 SGHRS, CDR2 YFSETQ. The CDR3 totals 14 residues. CDR3 residues: CASSSTGGSYEQYF. The CDR3 region has the DNA TGCGCCAGCAGCTCGACAGGGGGATCCTACGAGCAGTACTTC.

The chain uses TRBV7-3 and TRBJ1-5, with TRBD1 as a possible D gene (6 bases). The V end lost 5 bases, the J end lost 2 bases, and 19 bases lay between the germline ends. Germline V gives CDR1 SGHTA, CDR2 FQGTGA. The CDR3 runs 17 residues. This CDR3 is CASSLRTEPCGNQPQHF. The DNA of the CDR3 is TGTGCCAGCAGCCTCCGGACAGAACCGTGTGGCAATCAGCCCCAGCATTTT.

The chain carries TRBV13 and TRBJ1-2; 7 positions agree with TRBD1. This CDR3 has 15 amino acids. J lost 6 bases, V lost 1 base, and 8 bases had no gene match. Germline values: CDR1 PRHDT, CDR2 FYEKMQ (reference sequence). The CDR3 region is CASSLEVEGAHGYTF. The CDR3 coding sequence is TGTGCCAGCAGCTTAGAGGTTGAGGGGGCGCATGGCTACACCTTC.

V gene TRBV10-1 combines with J gene TRBJ2-1; perhaps TRBD2 as D (6 bases). Germline V gene sequence: CDR1 WNHNN, CDR2 SYGVQD (reference sequence). The CDR3 loop spans 19 amino acids. Trimming removed 0 bases from V and 5 bases from J, with 23 bases in between. CDR3 nucleotide sequence: TGCGCCAGCAGTGAGTCAATAAGGGCTCGGGCTAGCGCGGACAATGAGCAGTTCTTC. It translates to CASSESIRARASADNEQFF.

This clone was recorded only once. The V and J genes are TRBV11-2 and TRBJ2-7; a weak D match, TRBD1 (5 bases). The germline V gene encodes CDR1 SGHAT and CDR2 FQNNGV. CDR3 length: 16 amino acids. Between the trimmed V and J ends, which lost 6 bases and 0 bases, there was a span of 18 bases. CDR3 sequence: CASSLGLLYISYEQYF. Here the CDR3 DNA reads TGTGCCAGCAGTCTGGGGCTCTTGTATATCTCCTACGAGCAGTACTTC.